Listed below are T cell receptor beta chains from one sample, sequenced in a study of blood T cell repertoires in COVID-19. Some clones are missing from TCRdb's copy, which holds only in-frame ones; the method was immunoSEQ multiplex PCR. The sample comprises around 260,000 clones, approximately 86% of which are singletons, and about 0.7% rests with the top ten. The sample was peripheral blood. Every receptor here comes from a human donor in a cohort sampled during active COVID-19. Both conserved end residues are part of each CDR3. The D gene is left open where the match is weak. Rows may omit the clone size; those that give it use once, few, many or a size class.

clone size: .; J gene: TRBJ1-4; V gene: TRBV30; D gene: .; CDR3 protein: CAWSRSGGGGEKLFF; CDR3 DNA: TGTGCCTGGAGTCGTTCAGGAGGTGGTGGTGAAAAACTGTTTTTT
clone size: once; J gene: TRBJ1-1; V gene: TRBV30; D gene: .; CDR3 protein: CAWSWGQGPAFF; CDR3 DNA: TGTGCCTGGAGTTGGGGGCAAGGGCCAGCTTTCTTT
clone size: .; J gene: TRBJ1-3; V gene: TRBV5-1; D gene: .; CDR3 protein: CASSLNSPYSGNTIYF; CDR3 DNA: TGCGCCAGCAGCTTAAACAGTCCTTACTCTGGAAACACCATATATTTT
clone size: .; J gene: TRBJ2-5; V gene: TRBV7-9; D gene: TRBD2; CDR3 protein: CASSPPTSATTQYF; CDR3 DNA: TGTGCCAGCAGCCCCCCGACTAGCGCCACGACCCAGTACTTC
clone size: .; J gene: TRBJ2-7; V gene: TRBV2; D gene: .; CDR3 protein: CASLEGQGSNYEQYF; CDR3 DNA: TGTGCCAGCCTCGAAGGGCAGGGGAGTAACTACGAGCAGTACTTC
clone size: .; J gene: TRBJ2-5; V gene: TRBV20-1; D gene: .; CDR3 protein: CSHRVQETQYF; CDR3 DNA: TGCAGCCACAGGGTCCAAGAGACCCAGTACTTC
clone size: .; J gene: TRBJ2-7; V gene: TRBV30; D gene: TRBD2; CDR3 protein: CAWGSGDSYEQYF; CDR3 DNA: TGTGCCTGGGGTAGCGGGGACTCCTACGAGCAGTACTTC
clone size: once; J gene: TRBJ2-2; V gene: TRBV16; D gene: .; CDR3 protein: CASSQLSTANTGELFF; CDR3 DNA: TGTGCCAGCAGCCAACTGAGCACAGCGAACACCGGGGAGCTGTTTTTT
clone size: .; J gene: TRBJ2-7; V gene: TRBV4-3; D gene: .; CDR3 protein: CASSGQVGSEQYF; CDR3 DNA: TGCGCCAGCTCCGGACAGGTCGGGAGCGAGCAGTACTTC
clone size: .; J gene: TRBJ2-7; V gene: TRBV6-5; D gene: .; CDR3 protein: CASSRAGFQSEQYF; CDR3 DNA: TGTGCCAGCAGTCGGGCAGGGTTTCAAAGCGAGCAGTACTTC
clone size: .; J gene: TRBJ2-1; V gene: TRBV6-2/TRBV6-3; D gene: TRBD2; CDR3 protein: CASSYPSWTSGVGSYNEQFF; CDR3 DNA: TGTGCCAGCAGTTATCCATCCTGGACTAGCGGGGTAGGGTCCTACAATGAGCAGTTCTTC
clone size: .; J gene: TRBJ2-7; V gene: TRBV4-3; D gene: .; CDR3 protein: CASSQKLNYEQYF; CDR3 DNA: TGCGCCAGCAGCCAAAAGCTGAACTACGAGCAGTACTTC
clone size: .; J gene: TRBJ2-7; V gene: TRBV4-2; D gene: TRBD2; CDR3 protein: CASSQAPTSDEQYF; CDR3 DNA: TGTGCCAGCAGCCAAGCTCCGACTAGCGACGAGCAGTACTTC
clone size: .; J gene: TRBJ2-7; V gene: TRBV6-6; D gene: TRBD1; CDR3 protein: CASSYGTGGSYEQYF; CDR3 DNA: TGTGCCAGCAGTTACGGGACAGGGGGCTCCTACGAGCAGTACTTC
clone size: .; J gene: TRBJ2-1; V gene: TRBV25-1; D gene: TRBD1; CDR3 protein: CASRETGLYNEQFF; CDR3 DNA: TGTGCCAGCAGGGAGACAGGGCTCTACAATGAGCAGTTCTTC
clone size: .; J gene: TRBJ1-5; V gene: TRBV7-2; D gene: .; CDR3 protein: CASSLDGLGNQPQHF; CDR3 DNA: TGTGCCAGCAGCTTAGACGGTTTGGGCAATCAGCCCCAGCATTTT
clone size: .; J gene: TRBJ2-1; V gene: TRBV9; D gene: TRBD2; CDR3 protein: CASSVLAGGPYNEQFF; CDR3 DNA: TGTGCCAGCAGCGTATTAGCGGGGGGTCCCTACAATGAGCAGTTCTTC
clone size: .; J gene: TRBJ2-5; V gene: TRBV5-1; D gene: TRBD2; CDR3 protein: CASSRRLTSVKETQYF; CDR3 DNA: TGCGCCAGCAGCCGGCGACTGACTAGCGTGAAAGAGACCCAGTACTTC
clone size: few; J gene: TRBJ1-3; V gene: TRBV5-5; D gene: .; CDR3 protein: CASSSQGGGNTIYF; CDR3 DNA: TGTGCCAGCAGCTCCCAAGGGGGAGGAAACACCATATATTTT
clone size: .; J gene: TRBJ2-7; V gene: TRBV6-2/TRBV6-3; D gene: .; CDR3 protein: CASSFGAGAYEQYF; CDR3 DNA: TGTGCCAGCAGCTTTGGGGCAGGGGCCTACGAGCAGTACTTC
clone size: few; J gene: TRBJ2-7; V gene: TRBV5-6; D gene: .; CDR3 protein: CASSQGLEQYF; CDR3 DNA: TGTGCCAGCAGCCAGGGTTTAGAGCAGTACTTC
clone size: few; J gene: TRBJ2-7; V gene: TRBV18; D gene: TRBD2; CDR3 protein: CASSLTSDSYEQYF; CDR3 DNA: TGTGCCAGCTCCCTCACTAGCGACTCCTACGAGCAGTACTTC
clone size: .; J gene: TRBJ2-1; V gene: TRBV6-4; D gene: TRBD2; CDR3 protein: CASLLFSGLVGYNEQFF; CDR3 DNA: TGTGCCAGCCTACTGTTTTCTGGACTAGTCGGATACAATGAGCAGTTCTTC
clone size: .; J gene: TRBJ1-2; V gene: TRBV12-5; D gene: TRBD1; CDR3 protein: CASGLTLYPRQGANGYTF; CDR3 DNA: TGTGCTAGTGGTTTGACCCTGTACCCACGACAGGGGGCAAATGGCTACACCTTC
clone size: .; J gene: TRBJ1-5; V gene: TRBV20-1; D gene: TRBD1; CDR3 protein: CSASGQALNQPQHF; CDR3 DNA: TGCAGTGCTAGTGGACAGGCCCTCAATCAGCCCCAGCATTTT